The 23 T cell receptor beta chains listed next were all sequenced from one sample in a study of shared clonotypes between healthy human individuals. This table comes from immunoSEQ multiplex PCR, and its TCRdb copy is limited to in-frame clones, with some not included. The sample has about 480,000 clones, roughly 79% seen once. Material: PBMCs. These TCRs come from a woman in her thirties or forties in good health. Some clones in this sample may be carry-over from other donors' samples.

The chain has TRBV18 and TRBJ2-4; the match to TRBD2 covers 13 bases. After removal of 2 bases from V and 8 bases from J, the junction contained 3 bases not matched to a gene. Per the germline V gene, CDR1 is KGHSH and CDR2 is LQKENI. CDR3 length equals 15 residues. The CDR3 DNA reads as TGTGCCAGCTCACCAGAACTAGCGGGGGGGTACATTCAGTACTTC. Amino acids: CASSPELAGGYIQYF.

This clone has more than one count but fewer than ten. The chain couples TRBV10-3 to TRBJ2-5; 12 bases fit TRBD1. Trimming removed 2 bases from V and 5 bases from J; junction bases left unmatched: 9. CDR3 length equals 17 residues. Germline V gives CDR1 ENHRY, CDR2 SYGVKD. The CDR3 DNA sequence: TGTGCCATCAGTGAGGAGGCGGGACAGGGGGCCGTGGAGACCCAGTACTTC. This codes for CAISEEAGQGAVETQYF.

The chain carries TRBV27 and TRBJ2-1; D uncertain. Germline V gene data show CDR1 as MNHEY and CDR2 as SMNVEV (reference sequence). The V and J ends lost 0 bases and 3 bases respectively, with 9 bases between them. CDR3 length equals 15 residues. DNA of the CDR3: TGTGCCAGCAGTTTATCTGAGCGTGGCTACAATGAGCAGTTCTTC. Protein: CASSLSERGYNEQFF.

The chain joins TRBV4-2 to TRBJ2-3; 9 nucleotides line up with TRBD1. CDR3 length equals 18 residues. V lost 0 bases, J lost 1 base, and 8 bases stayed unmatched. Looked up from germline, CDR1 is LGHNA and CDR2 is YNFKEQ. Here the CDR3 DNA reads TGTGCCAGCAGCCAAGATCAACGGGGACAGGGAGGCACAGATACGCAGTATTTT. This encodes CASSQDQRGQGGTDTQYF.

This chain connects TRBV6-1 to TRBJ2-7, with D possibly being TRBD2 (5 bases). Trimming removed 2 bases from V and 5 bases from J, with 10 bases in between. Germline V gene data show CDR1 as MNHNS and CDR2 as SASEGT. This CDR3 has 13 residues. This CDR3 is CASSESFGDEQYF. The CDR3 DNA reads as TGTGCCAGCAGTGAATCGTTCGGGGACGAGCAGTACTTC.

The gene calls are TRBV6-1 and TRBJ2-3; D possibly matches TRBD1 or TRBD2 (5 bases each). Germline CDR1 is MNHNS and CDR2 is SASEGT. V lost 6 bases and J lost 5, with 15 bases in between. CDR3 length: 14 amino acids. The CDR3 DNA sequence: TGTGCCAGCAGCCGGGACCCAAGGTTAGATACGCAGTATTTT. Encoded protein: CASSRDPRLDTQYF.

The CDR3 region is CASSTLTGGPFYGYTF. Written as DNA, the CDR3 is TGTGCCAGTAGTACCCTCACAGGGGGCCCCTTTTATGGCTACACCTTC. V usage is TRBV19 and J usage is TRBJ1-2; 9 bases align to TRBD1. Germline V lookup: CDR1 LNHDA, CDR2 SQIVND (reference sequence). The CDR3 consists of 16 residues. The V and J ends lost 4 bases and 5 bases, in that order; junction bases with no gene match: 11.

This rearrangement joins TRBV28 to TRBJ2-4; a possible D gene is TRBD1 (7 bases). V gave up 8 bases and J gave up 7 bases, with 12 bases separating them. CDR3 length equals 12 residues. Germline loops: CDR1 MDHEN, CDR2 SYDVKM. The CDR3 sequence is CASCAGGNIQYF. Here the CDR3 DNA reads TGTGCCAGCTGTGCAGGGGGGAACATTCAGTACTTC.

This clone occurred once. The CDR3 region has the DNA TGTGCCAGTAGTATTGGCGGGAGTAGGGGTGAGCAGTTCTTC. This codes for CASSIGGSRGEQFF. The V gene is TRBV19, the J gene TRBJ2-1; 7 nucleotides align to TRBD2. V dropped 3 bases and J dropped 9; count of bases not matched to a gene: 8. Per germline, CDR1 LNHDA and CDR2 SQIVND (reference sequence). This CDR3 contains 14 residues.

V gene TRBV4-3 combines with J gene TRBJ2-1, with D unresolved. The germline V and J ends were trimmed by 3 bases and 9 bases, with 9 bases remaining between them. Germline CDR1 is LGHNA and CDR2 is YSLEER. The CDR3 covers 12 residues. The CDR3 region is CASSHNQAEQFF. In nucleotides, the CDR3 is TGCGCCAGCAGCCACAATCAGGCTGAGCAGTTCTTC.

This clone was counted a few times. The V call is TRBV27, the J call TRBJ2-1, with D perhaps being TRBD1 or TRBD2 (5 bases each). The ends were cut back, 3 bases at V and 4 bases at J, with 16 bases in the middle. The CDR3 has 16 amino acids. Per the germline V gene, CDR1 is MNHEY and CDR2 is SMNVEV (reference sequence). CDR3 loop: CASSFSPGRKYNEQFF. The CDR3 DNA is TGTGCCAGCAGTTTTTCACCGGGACGAAAATACAATGAGCAGTTCTTC.

V usage is TRBV6-5 and J usage is TRBJ2-1, with TRBD1 identical over 7 bases. Trimming removed 6 bases from V and 4 bases from J; junction bases left unmatched: 3. Germline-derived CDR1 and CDR2 are MNHEY and SVGAGI. This CDR3 contains 13 residues. CDR3 nucleotide sequence: TGTGCCAGCAGACAACAGGGGTACAATGAGCAGTTCTTC. Translation gives CASRQQGYNEQFF.

This chain connects TRBV28 to TRBJ1-4; D remains ambiguous. The CDR3 is made up of 12 amino acids. Germline CDR1 reads MDHEN; CDR2 reads SYDVKM. Deletions cut 6 bases from V and 8 bases from J, with 10 bases between. The CDR3 here is CASSPTSEKLFF. The CDR3 nucleotides read TGTGCCAGCAGCCCGACAAGCGAAAAACTGTTTTTT.

This chain connects TRBV7-8 to TRBJ1-2, with a possible D match to TRBD1 (6 bases). Trimming removed 0 bases at V and 7 bases at J, with 12 bases between. The CDR3 extends over 14 amino acids. Germline assignment: CDR1 SGHVS and CDR2 FQNEAQ. This CDR3 reads CASSLALGGSGYTF. The CDR3 nucleotides are TGTGCCAGCAGCTTAGCGTTAGGGGGTAGTGGCTACACCTTC.

This clone was detected only a few times. The V call is TRBV5-1, the J call TRBJ2-1, with 14 nucleotides matching TRBD2. The CDR3 runs to 17 residues. After removal of 2 bases from V and 8 bases from J, the junction contained 9 bases not matched to a gene. Germline CDR1 is SGHRS and CDR2 is YFSETQ. The CDR3 region has the DNA TGCGCCAGCAGCTTCGGGGGGACTAGCGGGAGTATCGATGAGCAGTTCTTC. Translated, it gives CASSFGGTSGSIDEQFF.

V and J are TRBV2 and TRBJ2-1; D gene ambiguous. The CDR3 contains 14 residues. The V end lost 5 bases, the J end lost 8 bases, and 16 bases lay between the germline ends. From germline, CDR1 is SNHLY and CDR2 FYNNEI. The CDR3 reads CASSLLKASHEQFF. The CDR3 coding sequence is TGTGCCAGCAGTCTACTAAAGGCGTCGCATGAGCAGTTCTTC.

A word on this clone: The same CDR3 can be traced to other DNA sequences in this sample. V usage is TRBV7-3 and J usage is TRBJ2-3, with 7 bases fitting TRBD2. CDR1 and CDR2 (germline): SGHTA, FQGTGA. The trim removed 2 bases at V and 3 bases at J, leaving 2 bases unmatched. This CDR3 spans 14 amino acids. CDR3 region: CASSLAGVTDTQYF. The CDR3 bases are TGTGCCAGCAGCTTAGCGGGAGTAACAGATACGCAGTATTTT.

In regard to this clone: This sequence may be a read error, since a much larger clone differs from it by one base. The V gene is TRBV5-6, the J gene TRBJ2-5; D is unresolved. This CDR3 comprises 11 residues. V was trimmed by 4 bases and J by 5 bases, leaving 6 bases between them. The germline V gene has CDR1 SGHDT and CDR2 YYEEEE. As DNA, the CDR3 is TGTGCCAGCAGCGAAGGGGAGACCCAGTACTTC. Encoded protein: CASSEGETQYF. The whole variable domain, filled in from reference TRBV5-6 and TRBJ2-5, reads DAGVTQSPTHLIKTRGQQVTLRCSPKSGHDTVSWYQQALGQGPQFIFQYYEEEERQRGNFPDRFSGHQFPNYSSELNVNALLLGDSALYLCASSEGETQYFGPGTRLLVL.

The chain joins TRBV27 to TRBJ2-7; 12 bases agree with TRBD2. CDR3 length: 15 amino acids. J gave up 2 bases and V 7 bases, and 6 bases lay outside the gene matches. Looked up from germline, CDR1 is MNHEY and CDR2 is SMNVEV (reference sequence). CDR3 nucleotides: TGTGCCAGCAATCCGACTAGCGGGAGCCCCTACGAGCAGTACTTC. This sequence encodes CASNPTSGSPYEQYF.

CDR3 DNA sequence: TGCGCCAGCAGCTTTGCCCAAAGCTCCTACGAGCAGTACTTC. Its translation is CASSFAQSSYEQYF. The gene calls are TRBV5-1 and TRBJ2-7; no clear D gene. The germline V gene has CDR1 SGHRS and CDR2 YFSETQ. The V end was cut by 2 bases, the J end by 0 bases, with 9 bases between. The CDR3 totals 14 residues.

V is TRBV19 and J is TRBJ2-7, with TRBD1 matching over 11 bases. Germline V CDR1 and CDR2: LNHDA, SQIVND (reference sequence). Germline trimming cut 3 bases from V and 5 bases from J; bases unmatched to any gene: 9. The CDR3 consists of 16 residues. The CDR3 coding sequence is TGTGCCAGTAGTATTGGTTCCCGGACAGGGGGCCACGAGCAGTACTTC. Translated, it gives CASSIGSRTGGHEQYF.

The chain links TRBV25-1 to TRBJ2-1; D possibly matches TRBD1 or TRBD2 (5 bases each). Trimming cost V 6 bases and J 5 bases, with 11 bases left between them. Germline V gene data show CDR1 as MGHDK and CDR2 as SYGVNS. This CDR3 spans 13 amino acids. The DNA for the CDR3 is TGTGCCAGCAGCCTAAGGGACCACAATGAGCAGTTCTTC. Its protein is CASSLRDHNEQFF.

The V call is TRBV10-3, the J call TRBJ2-1; D might be TRBD2 (6 bases). Per the germline V gene, CDR1 is ENHRY and CDR2 is SYGVKD. The CDR3 covers 13 residues. V lost 11 bases and J 0 bases, leaving 11 bases between the germline ends. As DNA, the CDR3 is TGTGCCGGCGGGACTTCCTCCTACAATGAGCAGTTCTTC. Amino acid sequence: CAGGTSSYNEQFF.